This TCR beta chain originates from a study of memory CD4+ T cells and cytomegalovirus serostatus. Single viable CD3+CD4+CD8-CD45RO+ cells were sorted as the memory CD4+ T cells. The data were produced by immunoSEQ multiplex PCR, yet TCRdb's version contains in-frame clones alone and is incomplete. The sample lists about 56,000 clones, about 80% occurring once. V was clipped by 5 bases and J by 3 bases, with 11 bases between them. There are 13 residues in the CDR3. CDR1 and CDR2 (germline): SGHTS, YDEGEE. This sequence originates from an adult in good health and CMV-seropositive. The rearrangement links TRBV5-8 to TRBJ1-2; D not certain. Sequencing was performed on memory CD4+ T cells from blood. The CDR3 DNA follows: TGTGCCAGCAGTCCAGACCCGGACTATGGCTACACCTTC. Amino acid sequence: CASSPDPDYGYTF.